A single sample gave rise to the 9 T cell receptor beta chains below, sequenced in a study of T-cell reconstitution after alpha-beta-depleted transplantation in children. A TCRbeta library incorporating unique molecular identifiers was prepared. TCRdb fed the PCR reads into MiXCR, producing one record per CDR3 protein. The sample carries around 300,000 distinct CDR3 sequences, about 9.5% recorded once. The specimen comprised PBMCs, sampled before TCRalphabeta/CD19-depleted stem cell transplant. Receptors originate from a boy under three years old with acute myeloid leukemia, due to receive a stem cell transplant.

This clonotype was detected ten times or more. The chain recombines TRBV12-3 or TRBV12-4 with TRBJ2-3, with 10 bases fitting TRBD2. The V and J ends lost 7 bases and 8 bases, in that order; junction bases with no gene match: 9. CDR3 length: 14 amino acids. The CDR3 sequence is CASTLSGGARTQYF. The CDR3 coding sequence is TGTGCCAGCACCCTAAGCGGGGGGGCACGTACGCAGTATTTT.

This clonotype was detected ten times or more. The rearrangement links TRBV29-1 to TRBJ2-7; unclear D gene. Germline assignment: CDR1 SQVTM and CDR2 ANQGSEA. The germline V and J ends were trimmed by 4 bases and 1 base, with 11 bases remaining between them. There are 13 residues in the CDR3. Here the CDR3 DNA reads TGCAGCGTTGGGTGGGCAGGTTCCTACGAGCAGTACTTC. This encodes CSVGWAGSYEQYF.

This clonotype was seen at least ten times. This chain joins TRBV7-3 and TRBJ2-2; D may be TRBD2 (6 bases). Trimming stripped 2 bases from V and 5 bases from J, with 21 bases between. This CDR3 comprises 18 residues. The germline V gene encodes CDR1 SGHTA and CDR2 FQGTGA. The CDR3 region has the DNA TGTGCCAGCAGCTTATACCCCGGTGGGGCGGGAAGGACCGGGGAGCTGTTTTTT. As protein: CASSLYPGGAGRTGELFF. Together with reference TRBV7-3 and TRBJ2-2, the CDR3 gives the full variable domain: GAGVSQTPSNKVTEKGKYVELRCDPISGHTALYWYRQSLGQGPEFLIYFQGTGAADDSGLPNDRFFAVRPEGSVSTLKIQRTERGDSAVYLCASSLYPGGAGRTGELFFGEGSRLTVL.

In this sample, this clonotype turned up many times. V is TRBV12-5 and J is TRBJ1-5; D unclear. V gave up 3 bases and J gave up 7 bases, with 13 bases separating them. The CDR3 runs 14 residues. Germline lookup yields CDR1 LGHNT and CDR2 FRNRAP. CDR3 residues: CASGFPHYKQPQHF. The DNA for the CDR3 is TGTGCTAGTGGTTTCCCCCACTACAAACAGCCCCAGCATTTT.

This clonotype was seen repeatedly, ten times or more. The chain recombines TRBV6-1 with TRBJ2-7; weak D call: TRBD1 (5 bases). Between the trimmed V and J ends, which lost 6 bases and 5 bases, there was a span of 8 bases. Germline CDR1 MNHNS, CDR2 SASEGT. The CDR3 sequence is 11 residues long. CDR3 DNA: TGTGCCAGCAGGCTAGGGGACGAGCAGTACTTC. It translates to CASRLGDEQYF.

This clonotype showed up many times. The gene calls are TRBV28 and TRBJ1-2; 10 nucleotides line up with TRBD1. Germline lookup yields CDR1 MDHEN and CDR2 SYDVKM. The ends lost 5 bases at V and 7 bases at J; junction bases unmatched: 4. There are 13 residues in the CDR3. Here the CDR3 DNA reads TGTGCCAGCAGTGCTCGGACAGGGGGTGGCTACACCTTC. It encodes CASSARTGGGYTF.

This clonotype was observed at least ten times. In DNA form, the CDR3 reads TGTGCCAGCAGCGTAGATATGGGGAAGAGCGGGGAGCTGTTTTTT. This encodes CASSVDMGKSGELFF. J is TRBJ2-2 and V is TRBV9; D uncertain. V lost 0 bases and J lost 7, with 13 bases in between. This CDR3 has 15 amino acids. CDR1 SGDLS and CDR2 YYNGEE come from the germline V gene.

This clonotype was found many times. The chain has TRBV20-1 and TRBJ1-5; D is unclear. CDR3 length: 16 amino acids. Deletions cut 2 bases from V and 0 bases from J, with 14 bases between. CDR1 DFQATT and CDR2 SNEGSKA come from the germline V gene (reference sequence). CDR3 amino acids: CSARSRTAYSNQPQHF. The CDR3 nucleotides are TGCAGTGCTAGATCTAGGACGGCCTATAGCAATCAGCCCCAGCATTTT.

The chain has TRBV30 and TRBJ2-3, with D possibly being TRBD2 (5 bases). Germline values: CDR1 GTSNPN, CDR2 SVGIG (reference sequence). Trimming removed 3 bases at V and 14 bases at J, with 18 bases between. CDR3 length equals 12 residues. CDR3: CAWSGSVMRAYF. The CDR3 DNA sequence: TGTGCCTGGAGCGGTAGTGTCATGAGGGCGTATTTT.